This record covers a single TCR beta chain. Its antigen is undetermined. These data originate in a study of T cell repertoires in cytomegalovirus infection. Background on the study: Indications of both CMV infection and matching HLA type were provided by public TCR beta signatures.

TCRdb analysed the reads with MiXCR anew, one entry per CDR3 protein. Among approximately 340,000 distinct CDR3 sequences listed, approximately 32% were seen once. The CDR3 length is 16 residues. The V gene lost 6 bases and the J gene lost 1 base, with 18 bases spanning the gap. Per the germline V gene, CDR1 is MDHEN and CDR2 is SYDVKM. J is TRBJ2-5 and V is TRBV28, with a tentative D call TRBD2 (6 bases). This sequence originates from a human donor in good health (CMV status not recorded). Some clones in this sample may be carry-over from other donors' samples. Sequenced material: cultured PBMCs, taken from culture after CMV antigen stimulation. The CDR3 sequence: CASSSERASFQETQYF. The CDR3 DNA reads TGTGCCAGCAGCTCAGAGCGGGCAAGTTTCCAAGAGACCCAGTACTTC.